The T cell receptor beta chain described here comes from a study of beta chain features in type 1 diabetes. Sorting gave populations that all exceeded 95% purity. This CDR3 contains 14 residues. Germline V gene sequence: CDR1 LNHDA, CDR2 SQIVND (reference sequence). V dropped 5 bases and J dropped 1; count of bases not matched to a gene: 3. Sequencing targeted expressed TCRB transcripts, as all isolated RNA had been reverse transcribed. Naive, central memory and regulatory T cell samples yielded about 4 million reads on average. Only in-frame clones appear in the TCRdb table, and some are missing; sequencing was by immunoSEQ multiplex PCR. In the table there are about 150,000 clones, almost 8% of which are singletons. A note on this clone: Its target is not known. This sample also contains other DNA sequences that code for the same CDR3.

Notes on the study in general: For TCRB rearrangement, an influence of HLA type remained unresolved here. Significant though moderate, a shortening of TCRB CDR3s appeared in all four CD4+ subsets of Type 1 diabetes patients. A closer apparent resemblance between naive, central memory and Treg TCRB repertoires was seen in patients than in healthy donors.

Sequences were obtained from central memory CD4+ T cells from blood. This sequence originates from a man younger than 30 with type 1 diabetes. The J gene is TRBJ2-3, the V gene TRBV19, with 7 positions matching TRBD1. The CDR3 nucleotides are TGTGCCAGTAGTCTCGACAGGGGCACAGATACGCAGTATTTT. It codes for CASSLDRGTDTQYF.